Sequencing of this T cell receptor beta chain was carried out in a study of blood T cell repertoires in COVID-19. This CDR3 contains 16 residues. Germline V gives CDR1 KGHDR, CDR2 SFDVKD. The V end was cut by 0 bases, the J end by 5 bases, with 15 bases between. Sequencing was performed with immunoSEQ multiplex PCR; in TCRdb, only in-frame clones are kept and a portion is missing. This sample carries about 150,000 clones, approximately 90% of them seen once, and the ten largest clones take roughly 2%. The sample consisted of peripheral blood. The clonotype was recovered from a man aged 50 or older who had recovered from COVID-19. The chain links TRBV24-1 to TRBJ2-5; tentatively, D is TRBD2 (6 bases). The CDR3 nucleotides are TGTGCCACCAGTGATTTGGGGGGAGGACCCGGCGAGACCCAGTACTTC. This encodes CATSDLGGGPGETQYF.